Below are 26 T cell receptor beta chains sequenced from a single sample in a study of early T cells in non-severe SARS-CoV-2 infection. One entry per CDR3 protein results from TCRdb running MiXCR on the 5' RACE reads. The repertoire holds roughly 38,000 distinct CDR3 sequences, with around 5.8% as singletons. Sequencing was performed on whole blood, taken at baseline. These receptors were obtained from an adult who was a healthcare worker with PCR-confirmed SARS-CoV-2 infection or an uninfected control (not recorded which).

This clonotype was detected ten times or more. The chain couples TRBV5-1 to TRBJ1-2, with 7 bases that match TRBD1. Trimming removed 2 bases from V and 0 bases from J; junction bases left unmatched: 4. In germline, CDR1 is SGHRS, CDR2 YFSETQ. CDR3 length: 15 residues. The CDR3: CASSFGQEANYGYTF. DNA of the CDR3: TGCGCCAGCAGCTTCGGACAGGAAGCTAACTATGGCTACACCTTC.

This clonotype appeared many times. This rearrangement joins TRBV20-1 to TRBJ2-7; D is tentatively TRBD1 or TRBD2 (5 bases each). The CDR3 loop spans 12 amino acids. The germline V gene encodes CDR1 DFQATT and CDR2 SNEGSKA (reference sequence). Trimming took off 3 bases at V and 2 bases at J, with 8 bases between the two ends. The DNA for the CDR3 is TGCAGTGCTAGTTCGGGACCCTACGAGCAGTACTTC. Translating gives CSASSGPYEQYF.

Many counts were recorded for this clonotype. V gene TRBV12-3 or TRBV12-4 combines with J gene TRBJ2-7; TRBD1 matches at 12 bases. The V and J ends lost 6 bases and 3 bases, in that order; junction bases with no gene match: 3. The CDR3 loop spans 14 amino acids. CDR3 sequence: CASRGTGGFYEQYF. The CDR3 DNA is TGTGCCAGCAGGGGGACAGGGGGCTTCTACGAGCAGTACTTC.

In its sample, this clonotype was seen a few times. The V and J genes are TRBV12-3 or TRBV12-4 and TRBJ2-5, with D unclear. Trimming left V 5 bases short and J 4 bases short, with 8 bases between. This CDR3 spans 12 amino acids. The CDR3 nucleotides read TGTGCCAGCAGTCCCCGCCCAGAGACCCAGTACTTC. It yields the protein CASSPRPETQYF.

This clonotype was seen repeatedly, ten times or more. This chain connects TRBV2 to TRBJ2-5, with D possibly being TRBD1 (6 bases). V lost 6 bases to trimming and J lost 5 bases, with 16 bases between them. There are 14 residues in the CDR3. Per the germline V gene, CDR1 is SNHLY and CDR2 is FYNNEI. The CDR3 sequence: CASRPTGKRETQYF. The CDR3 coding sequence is TGTGCCAGCAGACCTACAGGGAAGCGGGAGACCCAGTACTTC.

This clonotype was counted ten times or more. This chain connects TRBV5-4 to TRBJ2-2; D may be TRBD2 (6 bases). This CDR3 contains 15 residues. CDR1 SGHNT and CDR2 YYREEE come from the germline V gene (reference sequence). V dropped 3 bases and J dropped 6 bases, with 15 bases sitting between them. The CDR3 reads CASSSPGGLAGELFF. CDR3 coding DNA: TGTGCCAGCAGCTCTCCAGGAGGGTTGGCCGGGGAGCTGTTTTTT.

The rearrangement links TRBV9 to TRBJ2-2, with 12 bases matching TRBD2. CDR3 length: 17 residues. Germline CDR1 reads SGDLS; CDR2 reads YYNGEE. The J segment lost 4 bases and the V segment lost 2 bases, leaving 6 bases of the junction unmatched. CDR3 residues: CASSVTSGRTGTGELFF. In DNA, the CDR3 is TGTGCCAGCAGCGTTACTAGCGGGAGGACGGGCACCGGGGAGCTGTTTTTT.

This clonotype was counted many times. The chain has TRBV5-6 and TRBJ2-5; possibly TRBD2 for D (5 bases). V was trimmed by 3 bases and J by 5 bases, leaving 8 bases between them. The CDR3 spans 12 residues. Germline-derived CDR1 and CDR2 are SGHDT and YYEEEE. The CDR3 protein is CASSSTRETQYF. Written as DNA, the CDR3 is TGTGCCAGCAGCTCCACTAGGGAGACCCAGTACTTC.

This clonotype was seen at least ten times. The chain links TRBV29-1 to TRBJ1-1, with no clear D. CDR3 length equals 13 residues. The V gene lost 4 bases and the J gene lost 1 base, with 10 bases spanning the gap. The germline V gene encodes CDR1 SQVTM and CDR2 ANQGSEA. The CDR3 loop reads CSVGVPKNTEAFF. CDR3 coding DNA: TGCAGCGTTGGGGTCCCAAAGAACACTGAAGCTTTCTTT.

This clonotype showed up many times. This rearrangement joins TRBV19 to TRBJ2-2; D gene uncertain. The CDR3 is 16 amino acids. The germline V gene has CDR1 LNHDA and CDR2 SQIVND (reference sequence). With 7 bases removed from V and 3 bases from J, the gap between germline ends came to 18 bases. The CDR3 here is CASTPLNVIHTGELFF. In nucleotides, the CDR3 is TGTGCCAGTACCCCCCTGAATGTCATCCACACCGGGGAGCTGTTTTTT.

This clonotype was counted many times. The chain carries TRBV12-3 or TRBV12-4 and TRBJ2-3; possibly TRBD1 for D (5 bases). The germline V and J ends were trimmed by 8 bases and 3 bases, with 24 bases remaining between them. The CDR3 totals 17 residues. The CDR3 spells CASWGQVAALPTDTQYF. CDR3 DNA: TGTGCCAGCTGGGGCCAGGTAGCTGCACTTCCGACAGATACGCAGTATTTT.

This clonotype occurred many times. The CDR3 sequence is CASSHSGQANTEAFF. The CDR3 DNA sequence: TGTGCCAGCAGCCATTCGGGACAGGCGAACACTGAAGCTTTCTTT. The chain recombines TRBV16 with TRBJ1-1, with 8 bases lining up with TRBD1. Per germline, CDR1 KGHSY and CDR2 FQNENV. The CDR3 runs 15 residues. The V and J ends lost 3 bases and 1 base, in that order; junction bases with no gene match: 4.

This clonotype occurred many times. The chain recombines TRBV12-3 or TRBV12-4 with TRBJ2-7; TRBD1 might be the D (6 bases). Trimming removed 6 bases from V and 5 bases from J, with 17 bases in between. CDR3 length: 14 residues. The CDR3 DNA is TGTGCCAGCAGCCGTTCAGGGGTGGTACACGAGCAGTACTTC. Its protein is CASSRSGVVHEQYF.

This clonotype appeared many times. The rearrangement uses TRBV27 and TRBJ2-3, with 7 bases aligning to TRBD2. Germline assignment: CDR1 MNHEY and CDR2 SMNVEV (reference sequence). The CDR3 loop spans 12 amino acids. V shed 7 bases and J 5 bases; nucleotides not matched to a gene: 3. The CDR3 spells CASKWGGDTQYF. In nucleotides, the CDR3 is TGTGCCAGCAAATGGGGGGGAGATACGCAGTATTTT.

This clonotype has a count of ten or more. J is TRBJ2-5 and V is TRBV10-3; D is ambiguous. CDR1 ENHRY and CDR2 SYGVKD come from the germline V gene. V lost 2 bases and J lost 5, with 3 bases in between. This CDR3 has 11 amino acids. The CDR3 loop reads CAISEGETQYF. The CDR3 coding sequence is TGTGCCATCAGTGAGGGGGAGACCCAGTACTTC.

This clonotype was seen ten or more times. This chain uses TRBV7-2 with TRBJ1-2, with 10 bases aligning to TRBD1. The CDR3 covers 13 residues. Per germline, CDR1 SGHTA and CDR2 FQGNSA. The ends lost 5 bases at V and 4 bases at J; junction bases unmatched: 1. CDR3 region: CASSGTGVYGYTF. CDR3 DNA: TGTGCCAGCAGCGGGACAGGGGTCTATGGCTACACCTTC.

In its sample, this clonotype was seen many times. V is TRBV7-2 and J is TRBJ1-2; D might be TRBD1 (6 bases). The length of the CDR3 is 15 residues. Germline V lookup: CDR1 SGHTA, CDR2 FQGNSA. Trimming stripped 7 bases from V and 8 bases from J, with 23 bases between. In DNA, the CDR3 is TGTGCCAGCACGGACGGAAAACCAGGGGCGAACGGCTACACCTTC. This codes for CASTDGKPGANGYTF.

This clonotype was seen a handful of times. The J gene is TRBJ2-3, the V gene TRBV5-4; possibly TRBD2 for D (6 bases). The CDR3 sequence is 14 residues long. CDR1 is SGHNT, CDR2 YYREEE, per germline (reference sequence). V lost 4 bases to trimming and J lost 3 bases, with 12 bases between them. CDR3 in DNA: TGTGCCAGCAGCGCTTCGGGGGTTACAGATACGCAGTATTTT. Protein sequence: CASSASGVTDTQYF.

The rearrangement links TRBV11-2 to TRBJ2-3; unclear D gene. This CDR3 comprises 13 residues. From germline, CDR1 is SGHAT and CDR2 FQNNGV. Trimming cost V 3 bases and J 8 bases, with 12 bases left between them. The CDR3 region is CASSFAEYGTQYF. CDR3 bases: TGTGCCAGCAGCTTCGCGGAATATGGTACGCAGTATTTT. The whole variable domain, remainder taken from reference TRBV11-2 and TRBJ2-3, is EAGVAQSPRYKIIEKRQSVAFWCNPISGHATLYWYQQILGQGPKLLIQFQNNGVVDDSQLPKDRFSAERLKGVDSTLKIQPAKLEDSAVYLCASSFAEYGTQYFGPGTRLTVL.

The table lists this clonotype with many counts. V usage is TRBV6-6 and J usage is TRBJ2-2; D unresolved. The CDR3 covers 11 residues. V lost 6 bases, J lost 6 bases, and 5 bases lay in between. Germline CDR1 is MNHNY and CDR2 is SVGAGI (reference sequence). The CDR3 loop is CASRGPGELFF. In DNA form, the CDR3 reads TGTGCCAGCAGAGGTCCCGGGGAGCTGTTTTTT.

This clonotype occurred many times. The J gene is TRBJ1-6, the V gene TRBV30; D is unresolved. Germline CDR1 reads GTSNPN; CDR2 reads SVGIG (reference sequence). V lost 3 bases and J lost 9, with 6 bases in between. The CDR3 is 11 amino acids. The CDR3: CAWSGPSPLHF. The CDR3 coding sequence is TGTGCCTGGAGCGGGCCTTCACCCCTCCACTTT. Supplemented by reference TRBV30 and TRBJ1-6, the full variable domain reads SQTIHQWPATLVQPVGSPLSLECTVEGTSNPNLYWYRQAAGRGLQLLFYSVGIGQISSEVPQNLSASRPQDRQFILSSKKLLLSDSGFYLCAWSGPSPLHFGNGTRLTVT.

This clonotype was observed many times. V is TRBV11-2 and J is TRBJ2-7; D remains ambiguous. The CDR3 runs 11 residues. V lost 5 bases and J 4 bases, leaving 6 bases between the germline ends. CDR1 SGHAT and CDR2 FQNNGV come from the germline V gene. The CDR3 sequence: CASSAVYEQYF. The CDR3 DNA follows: TGTGCCAGCAGCGCAGTGTACGAGCAGTACTTC.

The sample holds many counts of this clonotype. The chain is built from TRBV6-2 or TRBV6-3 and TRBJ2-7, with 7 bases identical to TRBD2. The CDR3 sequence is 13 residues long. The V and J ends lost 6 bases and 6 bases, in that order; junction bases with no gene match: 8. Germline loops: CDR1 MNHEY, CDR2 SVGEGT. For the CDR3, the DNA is TGTGCCAGCAGACCAACTGCGGGGGTCGAGCAGTACTTC. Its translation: CASRPTAGVEQYF.

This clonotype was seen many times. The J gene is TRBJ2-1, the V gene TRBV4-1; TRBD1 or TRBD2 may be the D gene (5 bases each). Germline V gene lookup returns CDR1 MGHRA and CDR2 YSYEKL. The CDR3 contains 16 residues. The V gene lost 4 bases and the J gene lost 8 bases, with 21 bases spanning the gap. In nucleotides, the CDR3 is TGCGCCAGCAGCCCACGTCAGGCGGCAGGGAGAGATGAGCAGTTCTTC. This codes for CASSPRQAAGRDEQFF.

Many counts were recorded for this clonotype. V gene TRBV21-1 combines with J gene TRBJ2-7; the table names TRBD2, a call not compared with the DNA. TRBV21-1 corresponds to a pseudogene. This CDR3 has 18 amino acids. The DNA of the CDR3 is TGTGCCAGCACCACCCCGGGGACCGGGACTCCACGCTCCTACGAGCAGTACTTC. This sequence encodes CASTTPGTGTPRSYEQYF.

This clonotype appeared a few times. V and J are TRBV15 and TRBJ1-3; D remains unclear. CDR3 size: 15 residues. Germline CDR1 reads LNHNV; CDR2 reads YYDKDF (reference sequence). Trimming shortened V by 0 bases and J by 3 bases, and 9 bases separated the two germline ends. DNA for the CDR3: TGTGCCACCAGCAGAGATCGTGGGCATGGAAACACCATATATTTT. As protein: CATSRDRGHGNTIYF.